The 2 T cell receptor beta chains below come from one sample, sequenced in a study of T cells in women clearing cervical HPV infection. This table comes from immunoSEQ multiplex PCR, and its TCRdb copy is limited to in-frame clones, with some not included. Its listing shows under 50,000 clones. Source material: blood buffy coat. Receptors originate from a woman between 18 and 69 years old with a cervical HPV16 infection that either progressed to CIN3+ or cleared (not recorded which).

Regarding this clone: The missing CDR3 end, 3 residues past where the read stops, is filled in from the germline J gene. The chain joins TRBV5-1 to TRBJ2-5; TRBD1 aligns across 7 bases. The CDR3 covers 15 residues. The V gene end was trimmed by 4 bases and the J gene end by 3 bases; junction bases not matched to a gene: 9. Germline lookup yields CDR1 SGHRS and CDR2 YFSETQ. CDR3 bases read: TGCGCCAGCAGCAGAGCGACAGGGATTGAAGAGACC. Its protein is CASSRATGIEET. The CDR3, in full, reads CASSRATGIEETQYF.

CDR3 in amino acids: CASSQGASTDTQYF. The CDR3 DNA, read in part, is TGCGCCAGCAGCCAAGGGGCCAGCACAGATACG. The rearrangement links TRBV4-1 to TRBJ2-3; D uncertain. The sequenced fragment ends 3 residues before the CDR3 boundary, so the rest is inferred from the germline J gene. Germline V gives CDR1 MGHRA, CDR2 YSYEKL. The CDR3 covers 14 residues. The V end lost 1 base, the J end lost 0 bases, and 5 bases lay between the germline ends.